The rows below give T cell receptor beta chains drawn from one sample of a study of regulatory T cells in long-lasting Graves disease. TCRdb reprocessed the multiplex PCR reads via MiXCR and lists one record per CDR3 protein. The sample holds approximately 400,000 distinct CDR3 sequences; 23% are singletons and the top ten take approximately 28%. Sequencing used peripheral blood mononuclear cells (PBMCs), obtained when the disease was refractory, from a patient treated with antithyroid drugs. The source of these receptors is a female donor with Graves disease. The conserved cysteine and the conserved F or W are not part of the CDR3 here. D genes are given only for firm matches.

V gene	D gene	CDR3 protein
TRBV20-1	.	SAEGSRETQY
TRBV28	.	ASSTSYYGYT
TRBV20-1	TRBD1	SARAGTGAYEQY
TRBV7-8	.	ASSLTGSRTEAF
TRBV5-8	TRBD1	ASSPTLLTGKYT
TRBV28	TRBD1	ASSKITGGWGNQPQH
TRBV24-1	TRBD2	ATSGRESGRPFYTDTQY
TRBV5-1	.	ASSSLRGAGTDTQY
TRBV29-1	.	SVEDPPRGDTEAF
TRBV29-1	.	SVGSGGRGGYT
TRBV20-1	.	SAPIAGNTGELF
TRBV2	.	ASSLPGVYEQY
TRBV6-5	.	ASSYSSGPYEQY
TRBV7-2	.	ASSLDVSRATGEKLF
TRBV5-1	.	ASSLVDIHEQY
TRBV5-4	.	ASSLVGGAAGSPLH
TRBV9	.	ASSAQTDTEAF
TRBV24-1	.	ATAGQMNTEAF
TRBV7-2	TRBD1	ASSLGPGQFGVILSGNTIY
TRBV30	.	AWTTGGWTEAF
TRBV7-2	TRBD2	ASSLFGTSGYEQY
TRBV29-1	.	SGLVALGQPQH
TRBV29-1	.	SVVSGPQY
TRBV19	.	ASSLSLGNTEAF
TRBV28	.	ASTVLSSRGGRSSNQPQH
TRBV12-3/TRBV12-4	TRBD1	ASSSRDRGFDEQY
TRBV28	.	ASSSSQAISSYNEQF
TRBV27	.	ASSLGGVNTGELF
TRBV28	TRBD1	ASSPPGTANQPQH
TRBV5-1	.	ASSSTPGSQETQY
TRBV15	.	ATSRDGGSRETQY
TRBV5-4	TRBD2	ASSLGTSGILNTGELF